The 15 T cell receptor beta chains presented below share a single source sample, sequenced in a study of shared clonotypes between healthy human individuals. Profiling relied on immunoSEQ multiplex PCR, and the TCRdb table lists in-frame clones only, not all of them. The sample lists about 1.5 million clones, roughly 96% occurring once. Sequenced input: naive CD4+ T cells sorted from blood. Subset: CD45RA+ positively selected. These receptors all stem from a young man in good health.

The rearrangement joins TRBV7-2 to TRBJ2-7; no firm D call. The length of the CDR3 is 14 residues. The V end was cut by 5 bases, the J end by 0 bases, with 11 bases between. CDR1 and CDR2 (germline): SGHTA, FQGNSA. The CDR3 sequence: CASSPSARSYEQYF. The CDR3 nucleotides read TGTGCCAGCAGCCCCTCGGCGCGCTCCTACGAGCAGTACTTC.

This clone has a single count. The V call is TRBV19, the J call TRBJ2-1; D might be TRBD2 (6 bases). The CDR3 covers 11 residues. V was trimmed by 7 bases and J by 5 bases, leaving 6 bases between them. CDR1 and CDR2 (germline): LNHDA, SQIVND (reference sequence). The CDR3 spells CASTGDNEQFF. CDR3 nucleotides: TGTGCCAGTACGGGGGACAATGAGCAGTTCTTC. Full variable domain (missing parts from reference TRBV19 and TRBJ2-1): DGGITQSPKYLFRKEGQNVTLSCEQNLNHDAMYWYRQDPGQGLRLIYYSQIVNDFQKGDIAEGYSVSREKKESFPLTVTSAQKNPTAFYLCASTGDNEQFFGPGTRLTVL.

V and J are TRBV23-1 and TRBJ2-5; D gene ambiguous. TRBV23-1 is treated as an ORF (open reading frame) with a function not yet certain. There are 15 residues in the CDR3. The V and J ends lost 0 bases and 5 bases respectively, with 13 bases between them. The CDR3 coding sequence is TGCGCCAGCAGTCAATCCCCGGCCAGCGAGGAGACCCAGTACTTC. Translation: CASSQSPASEETQYF.

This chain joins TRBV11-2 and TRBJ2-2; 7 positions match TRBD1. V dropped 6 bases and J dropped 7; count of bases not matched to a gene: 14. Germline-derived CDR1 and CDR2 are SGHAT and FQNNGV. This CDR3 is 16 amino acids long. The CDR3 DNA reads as TGTGCCAGCAGGCCGATAGCAGGGGGAAGAAACGGGGAGCTGTTTTTT. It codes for CASRPIAGGRNGELFF.

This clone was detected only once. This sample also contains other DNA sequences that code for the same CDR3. Here the CDR3 reads CASSLQGANTEAFF. CDR3 bases: TGTGCCAGCAGCTTACAGGGGGCGAACACTGAAGCTTTCTTT. The genes are TRBV7-9 and TRBJ1-1, with 8 bases identical to TRBD1. The germline gives CDR1 SEHNR, CDR2 FQNEAQ (reference sequence). The trim removed 2 bases at V and 1 base at J, leaving 0 bases unmatched. CDR3 size: 14 residues.

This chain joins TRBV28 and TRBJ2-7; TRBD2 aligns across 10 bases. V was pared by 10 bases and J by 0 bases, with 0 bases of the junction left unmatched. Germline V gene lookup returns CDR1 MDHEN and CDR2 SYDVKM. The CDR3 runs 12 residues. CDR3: CATSGSSYEQYF. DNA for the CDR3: TGTGCCACTAGCGGGAGCTCCTACGAGCAGTACTTC. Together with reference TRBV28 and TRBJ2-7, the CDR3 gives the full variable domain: DVKVTQSSRYLVKRTGEKVFLECVQDMDHENMFWYRQDPGLGLRLIYFSYDVKMKEKGDIPEGYSVSREKKERFSLILESASTNQTSMYLCATSGSSYEQYFGPGTRLTVT.

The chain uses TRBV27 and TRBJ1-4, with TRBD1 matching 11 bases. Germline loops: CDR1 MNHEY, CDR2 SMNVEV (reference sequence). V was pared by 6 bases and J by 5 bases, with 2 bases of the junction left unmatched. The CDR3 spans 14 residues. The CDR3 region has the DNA TGTGCCAGCAGCCGGGACAGGGGGAATGAAAAACTGTTTTTT. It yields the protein CASSRDRGNEKLFF. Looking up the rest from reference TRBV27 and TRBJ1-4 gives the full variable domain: EAQVTQNPRYLITVTGKKLTVTCSQNMNHEYMSWYRQDPGLGLRQIYYSMNVEVTDKGDVPEGYKVSRKEKRNFPLILESPSPNQTSLYFCASSRDRGNEKLFFGSGTQLSVL.

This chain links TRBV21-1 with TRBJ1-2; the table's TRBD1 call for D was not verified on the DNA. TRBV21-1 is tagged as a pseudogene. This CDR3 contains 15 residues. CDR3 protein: CASSAGTVIIYGYTF. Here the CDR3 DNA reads TGTGCCAGCAGCGCCGGGACAGTGATTATCTATGGCTACACCTTC.

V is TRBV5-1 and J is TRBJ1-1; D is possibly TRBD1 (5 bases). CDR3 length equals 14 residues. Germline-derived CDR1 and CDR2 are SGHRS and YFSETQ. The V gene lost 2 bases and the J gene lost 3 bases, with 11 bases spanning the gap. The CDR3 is CASSFNQGDTEAFF. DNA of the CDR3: TGCGCCAGCAGCTTTAACCAGGGAGACACTGAAGCTTTCTTT.

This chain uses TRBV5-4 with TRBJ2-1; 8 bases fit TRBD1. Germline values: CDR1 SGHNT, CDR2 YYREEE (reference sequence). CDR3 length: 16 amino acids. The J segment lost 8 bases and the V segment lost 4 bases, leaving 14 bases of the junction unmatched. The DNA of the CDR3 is TGTGCCAGCAGCATACGGACAGGGTCCGGAATAGATGAGCAGTTCTTC. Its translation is CASSIRTGSGIDEQFF.

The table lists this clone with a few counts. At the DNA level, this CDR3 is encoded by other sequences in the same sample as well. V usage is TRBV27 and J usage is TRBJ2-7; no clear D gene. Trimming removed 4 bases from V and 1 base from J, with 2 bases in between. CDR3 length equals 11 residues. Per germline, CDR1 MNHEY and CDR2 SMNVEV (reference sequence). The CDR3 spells CASSSSYEQYF. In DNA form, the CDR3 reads TGTGCCAGCAGTTCTTCCTACGAGCAGTACTTC.

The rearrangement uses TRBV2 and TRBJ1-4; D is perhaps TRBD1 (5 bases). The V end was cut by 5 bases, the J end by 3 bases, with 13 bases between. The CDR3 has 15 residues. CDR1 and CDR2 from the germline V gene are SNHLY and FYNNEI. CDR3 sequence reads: CASSPGTWANEKLFF. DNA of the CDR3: TGTGCCAGCAGTCCCGGGACTTGGGCTAATGAAAAACTGTTTTTT.

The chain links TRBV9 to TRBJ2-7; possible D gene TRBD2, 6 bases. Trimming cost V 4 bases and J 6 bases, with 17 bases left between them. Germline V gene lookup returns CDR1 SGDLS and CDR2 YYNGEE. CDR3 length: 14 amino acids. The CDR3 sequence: CASSHLSGSSEQYF. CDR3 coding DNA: TGTGCCAGCAGCCACCTCTCCGGGAGCTCCGAGCAGTACTTC.

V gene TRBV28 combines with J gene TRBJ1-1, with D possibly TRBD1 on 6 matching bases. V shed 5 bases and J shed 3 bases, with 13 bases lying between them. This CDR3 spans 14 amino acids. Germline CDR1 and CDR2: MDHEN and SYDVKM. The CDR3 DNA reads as TGTGCCAGCAGTCCTCTACAGGGAGACACTGAAGCTTTCTTT. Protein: CASSPLQGDTEAFF.

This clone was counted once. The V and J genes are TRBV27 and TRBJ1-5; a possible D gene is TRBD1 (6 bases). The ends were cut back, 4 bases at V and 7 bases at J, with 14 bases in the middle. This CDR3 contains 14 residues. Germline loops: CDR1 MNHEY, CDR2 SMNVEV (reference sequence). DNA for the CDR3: TGTGCCAGCAGTTACAGGGTGAACAACCAGCCCCAGCATTTT. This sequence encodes CASSYRVNNQPQHF.